The clone carrying this T cell receptor beta chain occurred many times. The investigators amplified TCR beta CDR3 regions from RNA transcripts. An initial round of RT-PCR targeting the TCR CDR3 relied on the HTBI primer set. One entry per CDR3 protein, called by TCRdb with MiXCR from the multiplex PCR reads. The sample shows about 720,000 distinct CDR3 sequences, roughly 15% of them seen only once. This CDR3 has 15 amino acids. The V segment lost 6 bases and the J segment 6 bases; nucleotides outside the gene matches: 7. Germline V gene data show CDR1 as MNHEY and CDR2 as SMNVEV (reference sequence). Graves' hyperthyroidism showing no ophthalmopathy progression within 18 months was considered stable. The entry originates in a study of T cells in Graves' hyperthyroidism and ophthalmopathy.

This receptor was obtained from a man younger than 35 with Graves' hyperthyroidism. This chain uses TRBV27 with TRBJ2-4, with 11 bases fitting TRBD2. Input material: blood. DNA for the CDR3: TGTGCCAGCAGGTTAGCGGGAGGGCCAGGAAACATTCAGTACTTC. This codes for CASRLAGGPGNIQYF.